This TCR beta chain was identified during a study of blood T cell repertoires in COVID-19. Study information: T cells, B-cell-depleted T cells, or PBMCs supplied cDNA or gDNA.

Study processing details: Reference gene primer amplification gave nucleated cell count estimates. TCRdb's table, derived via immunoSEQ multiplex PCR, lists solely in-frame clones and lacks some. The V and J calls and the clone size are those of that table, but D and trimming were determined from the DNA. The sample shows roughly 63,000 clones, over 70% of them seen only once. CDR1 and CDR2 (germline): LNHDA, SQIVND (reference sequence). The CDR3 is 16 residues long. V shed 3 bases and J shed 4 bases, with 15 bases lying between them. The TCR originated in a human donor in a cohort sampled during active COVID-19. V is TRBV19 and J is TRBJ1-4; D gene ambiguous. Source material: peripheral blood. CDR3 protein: CASSIPVSGFNEKLFF. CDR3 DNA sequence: TGTGCCAGTAGTATCCCTGTTTCCGGTTTTAATGAAAAACTGTTTTTT. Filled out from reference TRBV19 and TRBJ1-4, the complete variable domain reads DGGITQSPKYLFRKEGQNVTLSCEQNLNHDAMYWYRQDPGQGLRLIYYSQIVNDFQKGDIAEGYSVSREKKESFPLTVTSAQKNPTAFYLCASSIPVSGFNEKLFFGSGTQLSVL.